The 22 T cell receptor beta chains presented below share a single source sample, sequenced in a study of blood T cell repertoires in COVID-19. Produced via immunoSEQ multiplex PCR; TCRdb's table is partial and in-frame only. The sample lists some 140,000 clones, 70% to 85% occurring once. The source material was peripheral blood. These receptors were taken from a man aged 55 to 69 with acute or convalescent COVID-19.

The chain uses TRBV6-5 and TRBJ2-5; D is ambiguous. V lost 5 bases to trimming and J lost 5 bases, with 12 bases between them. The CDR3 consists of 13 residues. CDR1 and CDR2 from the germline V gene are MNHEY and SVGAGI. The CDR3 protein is CASSLIIGETQYF. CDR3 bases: TGTGCCAGCAGTCTGATCATCGGGGAGACCCAGTACTTC.

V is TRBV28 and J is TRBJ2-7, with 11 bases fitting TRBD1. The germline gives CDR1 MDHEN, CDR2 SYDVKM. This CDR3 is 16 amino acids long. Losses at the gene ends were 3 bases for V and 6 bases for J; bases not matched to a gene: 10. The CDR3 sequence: CASSLIGQGAPLEQYF. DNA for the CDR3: TGTGCCAGCAGTTTGATCGGACAGGGGGCCCCCCTCGAGCAGTACTTC.

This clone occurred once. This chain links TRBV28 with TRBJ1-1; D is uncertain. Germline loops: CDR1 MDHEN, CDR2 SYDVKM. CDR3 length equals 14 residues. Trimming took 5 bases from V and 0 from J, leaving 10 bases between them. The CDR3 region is CASSLLGVNTEAFF. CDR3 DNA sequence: TGTGCCAGCAGTCTTCTCGGGGTGAACACTGAAGCTTTCTTT.

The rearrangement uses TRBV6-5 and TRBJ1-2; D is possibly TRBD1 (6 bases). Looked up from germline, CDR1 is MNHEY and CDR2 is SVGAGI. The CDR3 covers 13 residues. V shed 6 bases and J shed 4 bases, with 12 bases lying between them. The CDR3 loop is CASRAQGSYGYTF. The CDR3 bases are TGTGCCAGCAGAGCACAGGGTAGCTATGGCTACACCTTC.

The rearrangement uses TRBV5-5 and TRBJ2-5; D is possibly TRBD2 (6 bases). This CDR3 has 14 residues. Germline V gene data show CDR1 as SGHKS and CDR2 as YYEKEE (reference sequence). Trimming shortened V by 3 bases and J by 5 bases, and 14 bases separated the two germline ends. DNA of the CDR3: TGTGCCAGCAGCTCGGGACTCCTGGGGGAGACCCAGTACTTC. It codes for CASSSGLLGETQYF.

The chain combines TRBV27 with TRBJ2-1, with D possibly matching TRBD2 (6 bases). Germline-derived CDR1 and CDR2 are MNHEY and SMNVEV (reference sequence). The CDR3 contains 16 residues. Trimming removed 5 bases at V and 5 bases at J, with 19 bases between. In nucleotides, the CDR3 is TGTGCCAGCAGTCCAATAGGCCCGGACTACGACAATGAGCAGTTCTTC. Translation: CASSPIGPDYDNEQFF.

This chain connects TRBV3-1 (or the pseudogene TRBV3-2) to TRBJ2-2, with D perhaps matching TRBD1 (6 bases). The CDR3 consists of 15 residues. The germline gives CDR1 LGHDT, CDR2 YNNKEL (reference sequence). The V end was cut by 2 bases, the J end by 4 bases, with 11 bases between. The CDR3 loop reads CASSQSQGSTGELFF. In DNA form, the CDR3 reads TGTGCCAGCAGCCAATCACAGGGAAGCACCGGGGAGCTGTTTTTT.

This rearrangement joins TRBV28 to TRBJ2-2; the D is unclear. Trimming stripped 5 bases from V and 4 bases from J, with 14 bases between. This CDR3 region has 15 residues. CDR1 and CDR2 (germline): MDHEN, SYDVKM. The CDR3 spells CASSMEPHGTGELFF. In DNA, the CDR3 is TGTGCCAGCAGTATGGAGCCTCATGGCACCGGGGAGCTGTTTTTT.

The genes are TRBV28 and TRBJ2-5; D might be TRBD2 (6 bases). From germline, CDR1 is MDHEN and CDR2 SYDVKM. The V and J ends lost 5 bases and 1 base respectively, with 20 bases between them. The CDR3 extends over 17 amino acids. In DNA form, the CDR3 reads TGTGCCAGCAGTCAACCCCTTCCGGGACTCCTCCAAGAGACCCAGTACTTC. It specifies CASSQPLPGLLQETQYF. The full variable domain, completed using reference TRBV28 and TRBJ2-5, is DVKVTQSSRYLVKRTGEKVFLECVQDMDHENMFWYRQDPGLGLRLIYFSYDVKMKEKGDIPEGYSVSREKKERFSLILESASTNQTSMYLCASSQPLPGLLQETQYFGPGTRLLVL.

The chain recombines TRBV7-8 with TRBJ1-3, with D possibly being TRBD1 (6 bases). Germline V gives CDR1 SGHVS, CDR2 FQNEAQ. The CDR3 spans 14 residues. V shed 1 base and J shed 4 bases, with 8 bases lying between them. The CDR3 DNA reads TGTGCCAGCAGCTTAGGAGACAGGGGAAACACCATATATTTT. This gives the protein CASSLGDRGNTIYF.

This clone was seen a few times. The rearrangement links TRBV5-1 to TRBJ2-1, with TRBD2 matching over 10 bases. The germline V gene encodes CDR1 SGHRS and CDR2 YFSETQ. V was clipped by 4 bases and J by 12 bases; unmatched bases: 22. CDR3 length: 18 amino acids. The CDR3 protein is CASSQDQPGLATSRRQFF. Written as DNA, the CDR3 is TGCGCCAGCAGCCAAGACCAACCGGGACTAGCGACATCGCGTCGGCAGTTCTTC. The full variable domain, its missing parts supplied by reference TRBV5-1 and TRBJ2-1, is KAGVTQTPRYLIKTRGQQVTLSCSPISGHRSVSWYQQTPGQGLQFLFEYFSETQRNKGNFPGRFSGRQFSNSRSEMNVSTLELGDSALYLCASSQDQPGLATSRRQFFGPGTRLTVL.

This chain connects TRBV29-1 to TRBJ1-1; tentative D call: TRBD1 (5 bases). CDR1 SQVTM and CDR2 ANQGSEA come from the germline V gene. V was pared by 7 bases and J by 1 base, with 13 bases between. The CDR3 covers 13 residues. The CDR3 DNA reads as TGCAGCGCGGGCGCAGGGCGGAACACTGAAGCTTTCTTT. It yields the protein CSAGAGRNTEAFF.

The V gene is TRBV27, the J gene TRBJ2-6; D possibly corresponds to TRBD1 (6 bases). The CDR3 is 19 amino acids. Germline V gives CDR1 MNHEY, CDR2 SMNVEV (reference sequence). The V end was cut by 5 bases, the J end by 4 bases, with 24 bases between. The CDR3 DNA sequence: TGTGCCAGCAGTCCGACCCTCCTAGTACAGGGATCCGGGGCCAACGTCCTGACTTTC. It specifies CASSPTLLVQGSGANVLTF. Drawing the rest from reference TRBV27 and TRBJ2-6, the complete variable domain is EAQVTQNPRYLITVTGKKLTVTCSQNMNHEYMSWYRQDPGLGLRQIYYSMNVEVTDKGDVPEGYKVSRKEKRNFPLILESPSPNQTSLYFCASSPTLLVQGSGANVLTFGAGSRLTVL.

Here the CDR3 DNA reads TGCGCCAGCAGCCAACTAGAGGGACTCTACAATGAGCAGTTCTTC. Translation gives CASSQLEGLYNEQFF. This chain links TRBV4-1 with TRBJ2-1; possible D gene TRBD2, 6 bases. Germline V gene data show CDR1 as MGHRA and CDR2 as YSYEKL. The germline V and J ends were trimmed by 2 bases and 3 bases, with 11 bases remaining between them. CDR3 length: 15 amino acids.

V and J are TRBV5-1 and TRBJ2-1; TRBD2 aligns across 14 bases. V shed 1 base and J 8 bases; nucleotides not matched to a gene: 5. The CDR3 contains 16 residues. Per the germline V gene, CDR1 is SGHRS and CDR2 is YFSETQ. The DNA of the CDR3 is TGCGCCAGCAGCTTGAGACTAGCGGGAGGGGAACATGAGCAGTTCTTC. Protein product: CASSLRLAGGEHEQFF.

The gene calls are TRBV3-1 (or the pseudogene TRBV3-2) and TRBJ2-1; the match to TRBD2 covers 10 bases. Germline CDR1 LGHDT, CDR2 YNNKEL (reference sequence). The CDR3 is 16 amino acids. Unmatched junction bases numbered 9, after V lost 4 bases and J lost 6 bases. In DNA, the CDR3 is TGTGCCAGCAGCCCCCTTCTAGCGGGAGATTCCAATGAGCAGTTCTTC. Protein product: CASSPLLAGDSNEQFF.

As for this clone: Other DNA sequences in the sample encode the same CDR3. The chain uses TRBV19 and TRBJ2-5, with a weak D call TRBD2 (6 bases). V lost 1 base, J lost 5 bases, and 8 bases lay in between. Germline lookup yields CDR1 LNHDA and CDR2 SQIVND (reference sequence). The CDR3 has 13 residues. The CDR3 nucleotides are TGTGCCAGTAGTATAGGAGGAGGGGAGACCCAGTACTTC. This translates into CASSIGGGETQYF.

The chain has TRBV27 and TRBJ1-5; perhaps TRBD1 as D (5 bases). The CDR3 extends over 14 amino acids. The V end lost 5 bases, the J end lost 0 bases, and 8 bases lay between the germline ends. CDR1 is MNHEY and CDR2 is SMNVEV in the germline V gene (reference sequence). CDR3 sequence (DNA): TGTGCCAGCAGTAAACAGGTTAGCAATCAGCCCCAGCATTTT. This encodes CASSKQVSNQPQHF.

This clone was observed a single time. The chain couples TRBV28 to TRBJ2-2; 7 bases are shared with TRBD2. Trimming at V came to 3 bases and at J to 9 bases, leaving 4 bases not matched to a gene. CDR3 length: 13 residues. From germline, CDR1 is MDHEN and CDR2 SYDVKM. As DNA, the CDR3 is TGTGCCAGCAGTTTTGGCGGGAGTCGGGAGCTGTTTTTT. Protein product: CASSFGGSRELFF.

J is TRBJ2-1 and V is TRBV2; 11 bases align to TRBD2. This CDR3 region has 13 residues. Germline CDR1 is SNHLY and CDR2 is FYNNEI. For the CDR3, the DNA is TGTGAGACTAGCGGGGCCCGCTACAATGAGCAGTTCTTC. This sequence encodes CETSGARYNEQFF.

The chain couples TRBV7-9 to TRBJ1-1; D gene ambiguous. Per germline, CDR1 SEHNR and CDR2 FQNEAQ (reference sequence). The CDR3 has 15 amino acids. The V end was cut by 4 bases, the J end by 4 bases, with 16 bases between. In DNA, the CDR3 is TGTGCCAGCAGCTCACAGTCCCGGGGTAGCACTGAAGCTTTCTTT. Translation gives CASSSQSRGSTEAFF. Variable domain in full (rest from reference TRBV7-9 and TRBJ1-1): DTGVSQNPRHKITKRGQNVTFRCDPISEHNRLYWYRQTLGQGPEFLTYFQNEAQLEKSRLLSDRFSAERPKGSFSTLEIQRTEQGDSAMYLCASSSQSRGSTEAFFGQGTRLTVV.

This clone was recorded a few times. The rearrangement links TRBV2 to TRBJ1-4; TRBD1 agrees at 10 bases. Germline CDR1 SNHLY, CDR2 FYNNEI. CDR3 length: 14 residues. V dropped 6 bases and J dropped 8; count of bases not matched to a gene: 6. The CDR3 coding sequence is TGTGCCAGCAGACCGGGACAGGGGCGGGAAAAACTGTTTTTT. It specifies CASRPGQGREKLFF.